Listed here are 9 T cell receptor beta chains from one sample, sequenced in a study of OX40 agonist ivuxolimab in advanced cancers. Assay: immunoSEQ multiplex PCR; the TCRdb copy retains only in-frame clones and omits some. This table has 65,000 to 80,000 clones, about 89% appearing once. Specimen: CD4+ or CD8+ T cells sorted from blood, collected in a trial of the OX40 agonist ivuxolimab. The source is an adult with an advanced solid tumor such as melanoma, head and neck, liver or kidney cancer.

The chain employs TRBV30 and TRBJ1-2; 9 bases map to TRBD1. V was pared by 2 bases and J by 5 bases, with 6 bases of the junction left unmatched. The CDR3 runs 14 residues. Germline CDR1 GTSNPN, CDR2 SVGIG (reference sequence). The CDR3 DNA reads TGTGCCTGGAGTACGGGACAGGGTGCATATGGCTACACCTTC. This translates into CAWSTGQGAYGYTF.

The rearrangement links TRBV19 to TRBJ2-2, with 9 bases matching TRBD1. The CDR3 spans 16 residues. The germline CDR1 and CDR2 sequences are LNHDA and SQIVND (reference sequence). Germline trimming cut 8 bases from V and 4 bases from J; bases unmatched to any gene: 11. The CDR3 reads CASHIGGQGGTGELFF. Here the CDR3 DNA reads TGTGCCAGTCACATCGGGGGACAGGGAGGCACCGGGGAGCTGTTTTTT. Together with reference TRBV19 and TRBJ2-2, the CDR3 gives the full variable domain: DGGITQSPKYLFRKEGQNVTLSCEQNLNHDAMYWYRQDPGQGLRLIYYSQIVNDFQKGDIAEGYSVSREKKESFPLTVTSAQKNPTAFYLCASHIGGQGGTGELFFGEGSRLTVL.

The chain uses TRBV7-9 and TRBJ1-1, with D maybe TRBD1 (6 bases). V dropped 6 bases and J dropped 2 bases, with 13 bases sitting between them. CDR3 size: 14 residues. Germline V gives CDR1 SEHNR, CDR2 FQNEAQ (reference sequence). The CDR3 spells CASREVGANTEAFF. In nucleotides, the CDR3 is TGTGCCAGCAGAGAGGTGGGGGCAAACACTGAAGCTTTCTTT.

The chain couples TRBV6-5 to TRBJ1-1; no reliable D call. V was trimmed by 0 bases and J by 0 bases, leaving 8 bases between them. The CDR3 length is 15 residues. Per the germline V gene, CDR1 is MNHEY and CDR2 is SVGAGI. CDR3 sequence (DNA): TGTGCCAGCAGTTACTCGGACGGAATGAACACTGAAGCTTTCTTT. As protein: CASSYSDGMNTEAFF.

This sequence joins TRBV10-3 and TRBJ1-2, with 7 nucleotides matching TRBD1. CDR3 length equals 14 residues. CDR1 and CDR2 from the germline V gene are ENHRY and SYGVKD. J gave up 1 base and V 6 bases, and 5 bases lay outside the gene matches. CDR3: CAIRGGQVNYGYTF. As DNA, the CDR3 is TGTGCCATCAGGGGTGGACAGGTTAACTATGGCTACACCTTC.

The chain employs TRBV29-1 and TRBJ2-7; D may be TRBD2 (5 bases). This CDR3 has 14 amino acids. The germline V gene has CDR1 SQVTM and CDR2 ANQGSEA. V gave up 6 bases and J gave up 0 bases, with 15 bases separating them. The CDR3 DNA follows: TGCAGCGTCGGAGGTGGGCGGGCCTCCTACGAGCAGTACTTC. Amino acids: CSVGGGRASYEQYF.

The chain links TRBV4-1 to TRBJ2-1; tentatively, D is TRBD2 (5 bases). Germline V lookup: CDR1 MGHRA, CDR2 YSYEKL. There are 16 residues in the CDR3. The ends were cut back, 4 bases at V and 7 bases at J, with 20 bases in the middle. CDR3 residues: CASSRPASRSRNEQFF. The DNA of the CDR3 is TGCGCCAGCAGCCGCCCGGCTAGCCGGAGCAGGAATGAGCAGTTCTTC.

CDR3 sequence: CASSTKSLPPYEQYF. CDR3 in DNA: TGTGCCAGCAGTACAAAATCTTTACCTCCCTACGAGCAGTACTTC. This rearrangement joins TRBV27 to TRBJ2-7; D is undetermined. With 5 bases removed from V and 2 bases from J, the gap between germline ends came to 16 bases. The germline gives CDR1 MNHEY, CDR2 SMNVEV (reference sequence). CDR3 size: 15 residues.

V usage is TRBV30 and J usage is TRBJ2-2; 10 bases map to TRBD2. V dropped 3 bases and J dropped 0; count of bases not matched to a gene: 4. In germline, CDR1 is GTSNPN, CDR2 SVGIG (reference sequence). The CDR3 spans 16 residues. The CDR3 nucleotides are TGTGCCTGGAGGACTAGCGGGTATGCGAACACCGGGGAGCTGTTTTTT. It codes for CAWRTSGYANTGELFF.